The T cell receptor beta chain described here comes from a study of response to subunit inactivated influenza vaccine. Points on this clonotype: What it recognizes is unknown.

TCRdb re-analysed the RT-PCR reads in MiXCR, keeping a single row per CDR3 protein. The table shows about 610,000 distinct CDR3 sequences, with 11% to 15% occurring only once. CDR3 length: 14 residues. The V gene lost 6 bases and the J gene lost 4 bases, with 12 bases spanning the gap. General study findings and limits: Seasonal influenza vaccination, on each occasion, was suggested by the authors to recruit few new T cells.

This specimen was PBMCs from blood, taken approximately 13 days after vaccination. The clonotype originates from a man over 45 who received an inactivated influenza vaccine. The chain links TRBV12-3 or TRBV12-4 to TRBJ2-2; TRBD2 might be the D (5 bases). CDR3 loop: CASRLTTTTGELFF. The CDR3 bases are TGTGCCAGCAGACTGACTACTACCACCGGGGAGCTGTTTTTT.